This T cell receptor (beta chain) was sequenced during a study of blood T cell repertoires in COVID-19 (TCRdb year 2020). For context, the study as a whole: The collaborator samples originated in the United States, Italy and Spain and spanned the acute and convalescent phases of COVID-19. Nearly every sample came with metadata listing a de-identified subject ID, COVID-19 status, age in years and sex. Where available, HLA class I and class II types were taken from metadata supplied by the sample provider and were not determined by assay-based typing. Samples were obtained from the ongoing ImmuneRACE study (first 160 participants) and from roughly 1,300 subjects provided by 6 global collaborators. The material from the prospective study consisted of cDNA or gDNA derived from T cells, B-cell-depleted T cells, or PBMCs. Deeply sampled blood TCRbeta repertoires from subjects exposed to, actively infected with, or recovered from COVID-19 were included in the dataset. The repertoires were released in a freely available public database intended as a resource for research on the immune response to SARS-CoV-2.

Overall study results and their limits: The amount of clinical and demographic metadata varied by source and participant and was provided uncurated.

One collaborating source in Seattle enrolled patients while the patients were actively infected and followed the patients over time throughout the course of disease. Each collaborating institution followed its own protocols to collect whole blood in K2EDTA tubes. Collaborator samples were shipped for TCRbeta analysis as frozen whole blood, isolated PBMCs, or DNA extracted from either sample type. To note about this clone: Which antigen it targets is not known. The record has no base qualities; no much larger clone is one base away.

TCRbeta CDR3 regions were amplified from genomic DNA by means of the immunoSEQ Assay, a bias-controlled multiplex PCR. The paper's data handling went like this. The number of nucleated cells in each sample was estimated from the amplification of reference gene primers within the assay. Sequence reads were collapsed and filtered to measure the absolute abundance of every unique TCRbeta CDR3 rearrangement. For each sample, productive Simpson clonality was calculated by taking the square root of Simpson's diversity index across productive rearrangements. TCRdb stores this immuneACCESS table with in-frame sequences only. Part of the clones is absent; in the studies checked, under half of the shortfall reflects unresolved V genes, and no reason is known for the rest. V and J calls and clone size follow that table, whereas D and trimming were derived from the DNA. Counted in this sample were under 200,000 clones; 84% of them appeared once. Clones ranked in the top ten supply roughly 15% of the sample.

The CDR3 goes from the cysteine to the phenylalanine over 14 residues. Only the CDR3 part of the read is kept: 42 bases, read in frame from the first base. Deletion took 2 bases off V and 2 bases off J, with a span of 9 bases between the germline ends. CDR1 is given as SGHTA and CDR2 as FQGTGA, both from the germline V gene. This sequence uses TRBV7-3 and TRBJ2-5, with a tentative D gene TRBD1 over 6 matching bases. The sequence derives from a woman between 65 and 79 years old with COVID-19, enrolled during active disease. The sample taken for sequencing was peripheral blood. The CDR3 in this case is CASSLGQGQETQYF. The nucleotide sequence reads TGTGCCAGCAGCTTAGGCCAGGGGCAAGAGACCCAGTACTTC.